The entry below describes one T cell receptor beta chain. This entry is derived from a study of blood T cell repertoires in COVID-19. The data were produced by immunoSEQ multiplex PCR, yet TCRdb's version contains in-frame clones alone and is incomplete. Among around 100,000 clones listed, less than 80% were seen once. The germline V and J ends were trimmed by 5 bases and 0 bases, with 11 bases remaining between them. This CDR3 comprises 15 residues. Germline loops: CDR1 SGHTA, CDR2 FQGNSA. This rearrangement joins TRBV7-2 to TRBJ1-5; D may be TRBD1 (5 bases). This clonotype originated in a man between 65 and 85 years old with active or convalescent COVID-19. The sample comprised peripheral blood. The CDR3 coding sequence is TGTGCCAGCAGCCCCGGGGGAGATAGCAATCAGCCCCAGCATTTT. Translated: CASSPGGDSNQPQHF.